Described below is a single T cell receptor (beta chain) sequence and its context. The sample originates from a study of blood T cell repertoires in COVID-19. Study summary: Sources were T cells, B-cell-depleted T cells, or PBMCs; the material itself was cDNA or gDNA.

Followed longitudinally, the Seattle patients had been enrolled during active infection. In the original processing: Scientists estimated how many nucleated cells there were by amplifying reference gene primers. This table comes from immunoSEQ multiplex PCR, and its TCRdb copy is limited to in-frame clones, with some not included. That table furnishes V, J and clone size, whereas the DNA furnished D and trimming. The sample includes 70,000 to 90,000 clones, 70% to 90% seen only once; the top ten take under 6.5%. The sample taken for sequencing was peripheral blood. This clonotype was obtained from a man at least 80 years old with COVID-19, enrolled during active disease.

DNA for the CDR3: TGTGCCAGCAGCCCGCGTACGGGCACAGATACGCAGTATTTT. Its protein product is CASSPRTGTDTQYF. V usage is TRBV3-1 (or the pseudogene TRBV3-2) and J usage is TRBJ2-3; D is unresolved. Germline values: CDR1 LGHDT, CDR2 YNNKEL (reference sequence). This CDR3 comprises 14 residues. V was clipped by 4 bases and J by 1 base, with 9 bases between them.